This T cell receptor beta chain was retrieved from a study of cytomegalovirus exposure and HLA in healthy donors. Study-level results: Reported findings show TCR beta sequences accurately forecast HLA-A and HLA-B alleles in most subjects. It was shown in a later analysis that HLA-associated TCR beta chains were more clonally expanded than other, equally common chains.

Primers for the PCR totalled 60 Vbeta and 13 Jbeta. Profiling relied on immunoSEQ multiplex PCR, and the TCRdb table lists in-frame clones only, not all of them. Of nearly 110,000 clones listed, approximately 73% were seen once; the top ten hold about 8%. This CDR3 region has 17 residues. The ends lost 0 bases at V and 0 bases at J; junction bases unmatched: 5. The germline CDR1 and CDR2 sequences are SGDLS and YYNGEE. In regard to this clone: Its antigen is undetermined.

The receptor's source is a man in his thirties or forties in good health and CMV-seronegative. The V and J genes are TRBV9 and TRBJ2-7; 11 nucleotides line up with TRBD2. Sequences were obtained from PBMCs. CDR3 coding DNA: TGTGCCAGCAGCGTAGGACAGGGACTAGCGGACTCCTACGAGCAGTACTTC. This translates into CASSVGQGLADSYEQYF.